Each of the 12 T cell receptor beta chains below was sequenced from the same sample in a study of response to subunit inactivated influenza vaccine. Each CDR3 protein is one row after TCRdb ran MiXCR on the RT-PCR reads. The repertoire holds roughly 790,000 distinct CDR3 sequences, with around 21% as singletons. This material consisted of PBMCs from blood, taken about 5 days after vaccination. These receptors were taken from a man between 50 and 59 years old who received an inactivated influenza vaccine.

V and J are TRBV12-3 or TRBV12-4 and TRBJ2-7, with D perhaps matching TRBD1 (6 bases). The CDR3 is 18 residues long. Trimming removed 5 bases from V and 2 bases from J, with 25 bases in between. CDR3 coding DNA: TGTGCCAGCAGTCTAAGGAATGACAGGCAACCTCCCGCCTACGAGCAGTACTTC. Translated, it gives CASSLRNDRQPPAYEQYF.

This clonotype came up once. This chain links TRBV4-1 with TRBJ1-1; 11 bases agree with TRBD1. The V gene end was trimmed by 5 bases and the J gene end by 6 bases; junction bases not matched to a gene: 8. CDR3 length equals 15 residues. Germline CDR1 MGHRA, CDR2 YSYEKL. CDR3 sequence (DNA): TGCGCCAGCAGCAAACCGGGACAGGGGGACCCTGAAGCTTTCTTT. This sequence encodes CASSKPGQGDPEAFF.

The genes are TRBV7-6 and TRBJ2-5, with TRBD1 matching 7 bases. There are 14 residues in the CDR3. CDR1 SGHVS and CDR2 FNYEAQ come from the germline V gene. After removal of 1 base from V and 6 bases from J, the junction contained 5 bases not matched to a gene. The CDR3 here is CASSLGQGAKTQYF. The DNA for the CDR3 is TGTGCCAGCAGCTTAGGACAGGGTGCGAAGACCCAGTACTTC.

This clonotype occurred a few times. The chain uses TRBV29-1 and TRBJ2-2; D not certain. The CDR3 has 12 residues. V dropped 2 bases and J dropped 4 bases, with 5 bases sitting between them. Germline CDR1 reads SQVTM; CDR2 reads ANQGSEA. In nucleotides, the CDR3 is TGCAGCGTTGAACAGGTCACCGGGGAGCTGTTTTTT. It codes for CSVEQVTGELFF.

The V and J genes are TRBV4-3 and TRBJ2-3; D is undetermined. In germline, CDR1 is LGHNA, CDR2 YSLEER. The CDR3 contains 15 residues. V dropped 0 bases and J dropped 2 bases, with 9 bases sitting between them. CDR3: CASSQDDSPTDTQYF. CDR3 coding DNA: TGCGCCAGCAGCCAAGACGATAGTCCCACAGATACGCAGTATTTT.

This clonotype turned up a few times. The chain has TRBV3-1 and TRBJ2-2; no reliable D call. The CDR3 is made up of 12 amino acids. The germline V and J ends were trimmed by 1 base and 7 bases, with 4 bases remaining between them. Germline CDR1 reads LGHDT; CDR2 reads YNNKEL (reference sequence). CDR3 coding DNA: TGTGCCAGCAGCCAAGCACACGGGGAGCTGTTTTTT. It codes for CASSQAHGELFF.

The rearrangement links TRBV7-6 to TRBJ2-5; 8 nucleotides align to TRBD2. Germline V gene data show CDR1 as SGHVS and CDR2 as FNYEAQ. V lost 5 bases to trimming and J lost 4 bases; unmatched junction nucleotides: 9. The CDR3 runs to 15 residues. The CDR3 DNA reads as TGTGCCAGCAGCCCTTTAGCGGGATCTGGAGAGACCCAGTACTTC. This sequence encodes CASSPLAGSGETQYF.

V gene TRBV11-2 combines with J gene TRBJ2-2; 10 nucleotides align to TRBD1. This CDR3 is 18 amino acids long. The V and J ends lost 0 bases and 2 bases, in that order; junction bases with no gene match: 6. Germline V gene data show CDR1 as SGHAT and CDR2 as FQNNGV. The CDR3 is CASSLESTGGFNTGELFF. The CDR3 nucleotides are TGTGCCAGCAGCTTAGAATCGACAGGGGGCTTTAACACCGGGGAGCTGTTTTTT.

The rearrangement joins TRBV6-1 to TRBJ2-2; 9 bases align to TRBD1. The CDR3 is made up of 14 amino acids. The ends lost 5 bases at V and 7 bases at J; junction bases unmatched: 5. CDR1 and CDR2 (germline): MNHNS, SASEGT. CDR3 sequence reads: CASSQTGGIGELFF. CDR3 nucleotides: TGTGCCAGCAGTCAGACAGGGGGTATCGGGGAGCTGTTTTTT.

A few counts support this clonotype. V usage is TRBV30 and J usage is TRBJ2-1; 9 nucleotides match TRBD1. The CDR3 length is 15 residues. In germline, CDR1 is GTSNPN, CDR2 SVGIG (reference sequence). J was trimmed by 3 bases and V by 3 bases; bases with no gene match: 6. Here the CDR3 DNA reads TGTGCCTGGAGCGGAGGACAGGGGCGCTACAATGAGCAGTTCTTC. It translates to CAWSGGQGRYNEQFF. The full variable domain, its missing parts supplied by reference TRBV30 and TRBJ2-1, is SQTIHQWPATLVQPVGSPLSLECTVEGTSNPNLYWYRQAAGRGLQLLFYSVGIGQISSEVPQNLSASRPQDRQFILSSKKLLLSDSGFYLCAWSGGQGRYNEQFFGPGTRLTVL.

The chain joins TRBV21-1 to TRBJ2-3; the D call TRBD1 from the table was never checked on the DNA. TRBV21-1 is reported as a pseudogene. The CDR3 has 15 amino acids. This CDR3 is CASTYGGDSPDTQYF. The CDR3 DNA reads TGTGCCAGCACCTATGGGGGGGATTCCCCAGATACGCAGTATTTT.

This chain uses TRBV6-1 with TRBJ1-2; weak D call: TRBD1 (5 bases). Per the germline V gene, CDR1 is MNHNS and CDR2 is SASEGT. The CDR3 is 15 residues long. Trimming stripped 6 bases from V and 4 bases from J, with 18 bases between. This CDR3 reads CASRTLRGRGYGYTF. The DNA of the CDR3 is TGTGCCAGCAGAACACTCCGGGGCCGGGGCTATGGCTACACCTTC.